This is a list of T cell receptor beta chains from one sample in a study of identical twins. TCRdb recomputed calls from the 5' RACE reads with MiXCR, one row per CDR3 protein. In the table there are about 530,000 distinct CDR3 sequences, about a fifth of which are singletons. Separately, the same data were catalogued under a study of yellow fever vaccine responses in identical twins.

Sequencing was performed on CD4+ T cells sorted from blood. Receptors were obtained from a woman between 18 and 30 years old in good health. Both conserved end residues are part of each CDR3. The order of the fields is D gene, V gene, clone size, J gene, CDR3 protein, CDR3 DNA. A D gene is named only where the DNA matches it firmly. Rows give clone size only sometimes, using once, few, many, or a class for an expanded clone.

d_gene: TRBD1; v_gene: TRBV7-8; abundance: few; j_gene: TRBJ2-3; CDR3aa: CASSTRTGYTDTQYF; CDR3nt: TGTGCCAGCAGCACCAGGACAGGGTACACAGATACGCAGTATTTT
d_gene: TRBD2; v_gene: TRBV9; abundance: .; j_gene: TRBJ2-1; CDR3aa: CASSVGSSGYNEQFF; CDR3nt: TGTGCCAGCAGCGTAGGTTCTAGCGGATACAATGAGCAGTTCTTC
d_gene: .; v_gene: TRBV10-3; abundance: .; j_gene: TRBJ2-7; CDR3aa: CAISERQGSYEQYF; CDR3nt: TGTGCCATCAGTGAGAGGCAGGGCTCCTACGAGCAGTACTTC
d_gene: .; v_gene: TRBV5-1; abundance: .; j_gene: TRBJ2-5; CDR3aa: CASSRDQGETQYF; CDR3nt: TGCGCCAGCAGCCGGGACCAAGGAGAGACCCAGTACTTC
d_gene: .; v_gene: TRBV20-1; abundance: .; j_gene: TRBJ2-7; CDR3aa: CSARDSLGEQYF; CDR3nt: TGCAGTGCTAGAGATTCTTTGGGGGAGCAGTACTTC
d_gene: .; v_gene: TRBV11-1; abundance: few; j_gene: TRBJ2-7; CDR3aa: CASRDGTSTYEQYF; CDR3nt: TGTGCCAGCAGGGACGGGACATCTACCTACGAGCAGTACTTC
d_gene: TRBD2; v_gene: TRBV20-1; abundance: few; j_gene: TRBJ2-3; CDR3aa: CSAPPTSGRTDTQYF; CDR3nt: TGCAGTGCCCCCCCGACTAGCGGGAGAACAGATACGCAGTATTTT
d_gene: .; v_gene: TRBV6-1; abundance: once; j_gene: TRBJ2-1; CDR3aa: CASRRVAYNEQFF; CDR3nt: TGTGCCAGTCGCAGGGTGGCGTACAATGAGCAGTTCTTC
d_gene: .; v_gene: TRBV10-3; abundance: few; j_gene: TRBJ2-1; CDR3aa: CAISERSNEQFF; CDR3nt: TGTGCCATCAGTGAACGAAGCAATGAGCAGTTCTTC
d_gene: TRBD1; v_gene: TRBV3-1; abundance: .; j_gene: TRBJ1-6; CDR3aa: CASKGQGGYSPLHF; CDR3nt: TGTGCCAGCAAAGGACAGGGCGGTTATTCACCCCTCCACTTT
d_gene: TRBD1; v_gene: TRBV5-1; abundance: .; j_gene: TRBJ1-5; CDR3aa: CASSLDGTGVNQPQHF; CDR3nt: TGCGCCAGCAGCTTGGATGGGACAGGGGTAAATCAGCCCCAGCATTTT
d_gene: .; v_gene: TRBV20-1; abundance: .; j_gene: TRBJ1-2; CDR3aa: CSARDRSPGYTF; CDR3nt: TGCAGTGCTAGAGATCGAAGTCCTGGCTACACCTTC
d_gene: TRBD2; v_gene: TRBV6-5; abundance: few; j_gene: TRBJ2-3; CDR3aa: CASSKLGLAARTDTQYF; CDR3nt: TGTGCCAGCAGTAAGCTCGGGCTAGCGGCCCGCACAGATACGCAGTATTTT
d_gene: TRBD1; v_gene: TRBV12-3/TRBV12-4; abundance: .; j_gene: TRBJ2-7; CDR3aa: CASTATPQGALEQYF; CDR3nt: TGTGCCAGCACAGCCACGCCCCAGGGGGCGCTTGAGCAGTACTTC
d_gene: TRBD1; v_gene: TRBV24-1; abundance: few; j_gene: TRBJ2-3; CDR3aa: CATSLPGQGAGDTQYF; CDR3nt: TGTGCCACCAGCCTACCGGGACAGGGGGCGGGAGATACGCAGTATTTT
d_gene: .; v_gene: TRBV3-1; abundance: .; j_gene: TRBJ1-1; CDR3aa: CASSQGQINTEAFF; CDR3nt: TGTGCCAGCAGCCAAGGCCAGATAAACACTGAAGCTTTCTTT
d_gene: TRBD1; v_gene: TRBV20-1; abundance: .; j_gene: TRBJ1-1; CDR3aa: CSAPRTGSLWYTEAFF; CDR3nt: TGCAGTGCACCTCGGACAGGGTCCCTTTGGTATACTGAAGCTTTCTTT
d_gene: .; v_gene: TRBV12-3/TRBV12-4; abundance: few; j_gene: TRBJ1-5; CDR3aa: CASTPDDNNQPQHF; CDR3nt: TGTGCCAGCACCCCGGACGATAACAATCAGCCCCAGCATTTT
d_gene: TRBD2; v_gene: TRBV12-3/TRBV12-4; abundance: .; j_gene: TRBJ2-5; CDR3aa: CASSRWGGESGETQYF; CDR3nt: TGTGCCAGCAGCCGGTGGGGGGGGGAAAGTGGAGAGACCCAGTACTTC
d_gene: .; v_gene: TRBV19; abundance: .; j_gene: TRBJ1-6; CDR3aa: CASGLGTYGSPLHF; CDR3nt: TGTGCCAGTGGCCTTGGGACATACGGTTCACCCCTCCACTTT
d_gene: TRBD2; v_gene: TRBV7-8; abundance: many; j_gene: TRBJ2-7; CDR3aa: CASSLAWTSGTASYEQYF; CDR3nt: TGTGCCAGCAGCTTAGCCTGGACTAGCGGGACGGCTTCCTACGAGCAGTACTTC
d_gene: .; v_gene: TRBV29-1; abundance: few; j_gene: TRBJ2-1; CDR3aa: CSVAPLDYNEQFF; CDR3nt: TGCAGCGTTGCCCCCCTAGACTACAATGAGCAGTTCTTC
d_gene: .; v_gene: TRBV6-5; abundance: few; j_gene: TRBJ2-3; CDR3aa: CASSYSGTGSDTQYF; CDR3nt: TGTGCCAGCAGTTACTCGGGTACGGGTTCAGATACGCAGTATTTT